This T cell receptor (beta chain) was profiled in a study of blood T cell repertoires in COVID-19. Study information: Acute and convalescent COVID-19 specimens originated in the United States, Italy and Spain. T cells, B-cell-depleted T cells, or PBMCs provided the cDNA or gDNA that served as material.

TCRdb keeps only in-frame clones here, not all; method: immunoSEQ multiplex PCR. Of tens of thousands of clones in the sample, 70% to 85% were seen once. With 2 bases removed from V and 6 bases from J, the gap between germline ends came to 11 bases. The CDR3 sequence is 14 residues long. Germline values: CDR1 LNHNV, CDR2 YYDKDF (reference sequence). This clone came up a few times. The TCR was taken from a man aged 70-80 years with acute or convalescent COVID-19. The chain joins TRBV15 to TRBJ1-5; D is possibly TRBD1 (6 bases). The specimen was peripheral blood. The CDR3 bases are TGTGCCACCAGCAGATACGGGGGGGCTCAGCCCCAGCATTTT. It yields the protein CATSRYGGAQPQHF.